Listed below are T cell receptor beta chains from one sample, sequenced in a study of OX40 agonist ivuxolimab in advanced cancers. Assay: immunoSEQ multiplex PCR; the TCRdb copy retains only in-frame clones and omits some. The sample records approximately 92,000 clones, 95% to 96% being singletons. The source was CD4+ or CD8+ T cells sorted from blood, collected in a trial of the OX40 agonist ivuxolimab. The receptors were sampled from an adult with an advanced solid tumor such as melanoma, head and neck, liver or kidney cancer. CDR3s include the opening cysteine and the closing phenylalanine or tryptophan. D genes are given only for firm matches. Some rows have no size entry. The others give once, few or many, or a class for an expanded clone.

>NA|TRBD2|TRBV7-8|TRBJ2-5
CASIREGGSAQYF
TGTGCCAGCATCCGGGAGGGGGGGTCTGCCCAGTACTTC
>NA|NA|TRBV14|TRBJ1-1
CASSQKTVGTEAFF
TGTGCCAGCAGCCAGAAAACGGTGGGCACTGAAGCTTTCTTT
>NA|NA|TRBV7-9|TRBJ2-7
CASSPASYEQYF
TGTGCCAGCAGCCCCGCGAGCTACGAGCAGTACTTC
>NA|NA|TRBV7-9|TRBJ2-7
CASSPGPGEFYEQYF
TGTGCCAGCAGCCCTGGTCCCGGGGAGTTCTACGAGCAGTACTTC
>NA|TRBD2|TRBV19|TRBJ2-1
CASSIPASGGNEQFF
TGTGCCAGTAGTATACCGGCTAGCGGGGGTAATGAGCAGTTCTTC
>NA|TRBD2|TRBV18|TRBJ2-7
CASSPPAGGPYEQYF
TGTGCCAGCTCACCACCCGCGGGAGGGCCGTACGAGCAGTACTTC
>NA|NA|TRBV4-1|TRBJ1-1
CASSQEGYTEAFF
TGCGCCAGCAGCCAAGAGGGTTACACTGAAGCTTTCTTT
>NA|NA|TRBV11-2|TRBJ2-1
CASSLGSELSYNEQFF
TGTGCCAGCAGCTTAGGCAGCGAGTTGTCCTACAATGAGCAGTTCTTC
>NA|NA|TRBV9|TRBJ2-1
CASSVDGATYNEQFF
TGTGCCAGCAGCGTAGACGGGGCCACGTACAATGAGCAGTTCTTC
>NA|TRBD2|TRBV29-1|TRBJ2-1
CSVLGLAGLLDEQFF
TGCAGCGTCTTGGGACTAGCGGGCCTTCTTGATGAGCAGTTCTTC
>NA|TRBD2|TRBV10-3|TRBJ2-4
CAISESSAGGLDIQYF
TGTGCCATCAGTGAGTCGTCAGCGGGGGGGCTTGACATTCAGTACTTC
>NA|TRBD2|TRBV18|TRBJ2-1
CASSPAGLAVSNEQFF
TGTGCCAGCTCACCAGCGGGACTAGCGGTTTCTAATGAGCAGTTCTTC
>NA|NA|TRBV27|TRBJ1-6
CASSVSGSNSPLHF
TGTGCCAGCAGTGTTTCGGGAAGTAATTCACCCCTCCACTTT
>NA|NA|TRBV11-3|TRBJ1-3
CASSSTELPSGNTIYF
TGTGCCAGCAGCTCGACAGAACTACCCTCTGGAAACACCATATATTTT
>once|TRBD1|TRBV27|TRBJ1-2
CASSFSGTGKIFGYTF
TGTGCCAGCAGTTTCTCTGGGACAGGGAAGATTTTTGGCTACACCTTC
>NA|TRBD1|TRBV10-3|TRBJ2-7
CAISEGQGASLQYF
TGTGCCATCAGTGAAGGACAGGGGGCTAGTTTGCAGTACTTC
>NA|TRBD2|TRBV6-5|TRBJ2-5
CASRGLAGQETQYF
TGTGCCAGCAGGGGACTAGCGGGGCAAGAGACCCAGTACTTC
>once|TRBD2|TRBV10-3|TRBJ2-1
CAISGGTSDYNEQFF
TGTGCCATCAGTGGAGGGACTAGCGATTACAATGAGCAGTTCTTC
>NA|NA|TRBV5-1|TRBJ1-2
CASSLAEGSGDYGYTF
TGCGCCAGCAGCTTGGCCGAAGGGTCCGGGGACTATGGCTACACCTTC
>NA|TRBD2|TRBV5-4|TRBJ2-5
CASSPPGLATLEGETQYF
TGTGCCAGCAGCCCGCCGGGACTAGCGACACTTGAGGGAGAGACCCAGTACTTC
>NA|NA|TRBV7-9|TRBJ2-2
CASSQENTGELFF
TGTGCCAGCAGCCAGGAAAACACCGGGGAGCTGTTTTTT
>NA|NA|TRBV6-6|TRBJ1-2
CASSQGNGYTF
TGTGCCAGCAGTCAGGGGAATGGCTACACCTTC
>NA|NA|TRBV6-4|TRBJ2-2
CASSDPVLNTGELFF
TGTGCCAGCAGTGACCCTGTACTGAACACCGGGGAGCTGTTTTTT
>NA|NA|TRBV15|TRBJ2-4
CATSSRAGGPAKNIQYF
TGTGCCACCAGCAGCAGAGCCGGAGGCCCTGCCAAAAACATTCAGTACTTC
>once|TRBD1|TRBV19|TRBJ2-1
CASGDRGLTYNEQFF
TGTGCCAGTGGGGACAGGGGGCTTACCTACAATGAGCAGTTCTTC
>NA|TRBD2|TRBV5-4|TRBJ2-1
CASSLAGAGVINEQFF
TGTGCCAGCAGCTTGGCGGGAGCGGGAGTAATCAATGAGCAGTTCTTC
>NA|NA|TRBV9|TRBJ2-7
CASSVGTVTPEQYF
TGTGCCAGCAGCGTAGGGACTGTGACTCCAGAGCAGTACTTC
>NA|TRBD2|TRBV7-9|TRBJ2-1
CASSLATSGRAGEQFF
TGTGCCAGCAGCTTAGCGACTAGCGGGAGGGCGGGAGAGCAGTTCTTC
>few|NA|TRBV27|TRBJ2-3
CASSPYLEADTQYF
TGTGCCAGCAGTCCCTATTTAGAGGCAGATACGCAGTATTTT
>NA|TRBD2|TRBV2|TRBJ2-1
CASVAGGVYEQFF
TGTGCCAGCGTAGCGGGGGGGGTCTATGAGCAGTTCTTC
>NA|NA|TRBV6-5|TRBJ2-1
CASSYSGWVAVNEQFF
TGTGCCAGCAGTTACTCCGGGTGGGTAGCCGTAAATGAGCAGTTCTTC
>NA|NA|TRBV11-2|TRBJ1-1
CASSFNTGDVEAFF
TGTGCCAGCAGCTTTAACACAGGCGACGTTGAAGCTTTCTTT
>NA|NA|TRBV30|TRBJ2-7
CAWSSRGFGYEQYF
TGTGCCTGGAGTTCCCGTGGGTTCGGGTACGAGCAGTACTTC
>NA|NA|TRBV28|TRBJ1-1
CASSLDRVDTEAFF
TGTGCCAGCAGTTTGGACAGAGTAGACACTGAAGCTTTCTTT
>NA|NA|TRBV29-1|TRBJ2-7
CSVEGVGADEQYF
TGCAGCGTCGAGGGGGTCGGGGCGGACGAGCAGTACTTC
>NA|TRBD2|TRBV4-2|TRBJ2-1
CASSQNSGRAFHSYNEQFF
TGTGCCAGCAGCCAAAATAGCGGGAGGGCGTTTCACTCCTACAATGAGCAGTTCTTC
>NA|TRBD2|TRBV5-6|TRBJ2-2
CASSLADRAGTGELFF
TGTGCCAGCAGCTTGGCCGACAGAGCGGGGACCGGGGAGCTGTTTTTT
>NA|TRBD1|TRBV19|TRBJ1-1
CASSIGTGNTEAFF
TGTGCCAGTAGTATCGGGACAGGGAACACTGAAGCTTTCTTT
>once|TRBD2|TRBV5-8|TRBJ2-3
CASSLRGLEGDTQYF
TGTGCCAGCAGCTTGAGAGGACTAGAAGGAGATACGCAGTATTTT